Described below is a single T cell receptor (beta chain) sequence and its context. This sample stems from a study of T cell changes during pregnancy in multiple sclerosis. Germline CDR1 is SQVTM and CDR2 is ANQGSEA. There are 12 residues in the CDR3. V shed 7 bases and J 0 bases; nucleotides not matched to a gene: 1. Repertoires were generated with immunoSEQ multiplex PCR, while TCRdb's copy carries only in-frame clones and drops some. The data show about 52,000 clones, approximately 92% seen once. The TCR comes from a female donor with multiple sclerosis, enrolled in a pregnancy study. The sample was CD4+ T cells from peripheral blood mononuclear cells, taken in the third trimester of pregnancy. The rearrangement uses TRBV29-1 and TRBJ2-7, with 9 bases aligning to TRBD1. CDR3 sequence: CSAGQGSYEQYF. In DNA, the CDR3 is TGCAGCGCGGGACAGGGCTCCTACGAGCAGTACTTC.